This T cell receptor beta chain came from a study of cytomegalovirus exposure and HLA in healthy donors. PCR involved 60 Vbeta and 13 Jbeta primers. Method: immunoSEQ multiplex PCR; TCRdb's copy keeps in-frame clones and lacks some. The top ten hold more than 1.5% of the sample, which has under 150,000 clones, 70% to 85% seen once. Study findings and constraints: DRB1 had the most TCR associations and HLA-C the fewest, a later analysis found, with rates varying by HLA locus. An analysis that came later showed most CMV-associated TCR beta chains appearing HLA-restricted. Later genetic work tied a missense DCLRE1C variant to beta-chain V and J trimming. Researchers reported that three CMV-associated chains were confirmed in vitro as CMV antigen-specific.

As to this clone: The antigen remains undetermined.

V lost 0 bases and J lost 2, with 7 bases in between. CDR1 and CDR2 (germline): SGDLS, YYNGEE. This CDR3 comprises 14 residues. The chain uses TRBV9 and TRBJ2-3; D is ambiguous. This receptor was obtained from a boy under 18 in good health and CMV-seronegative. Sequencing used PBMCs. The CDR3 sequence: CASSVGQYTDTQYF. The CDR3 region has the DNA TGTGCCAGCAGCGTAGGTCAGTACACAGATACGCAGTATTTT.